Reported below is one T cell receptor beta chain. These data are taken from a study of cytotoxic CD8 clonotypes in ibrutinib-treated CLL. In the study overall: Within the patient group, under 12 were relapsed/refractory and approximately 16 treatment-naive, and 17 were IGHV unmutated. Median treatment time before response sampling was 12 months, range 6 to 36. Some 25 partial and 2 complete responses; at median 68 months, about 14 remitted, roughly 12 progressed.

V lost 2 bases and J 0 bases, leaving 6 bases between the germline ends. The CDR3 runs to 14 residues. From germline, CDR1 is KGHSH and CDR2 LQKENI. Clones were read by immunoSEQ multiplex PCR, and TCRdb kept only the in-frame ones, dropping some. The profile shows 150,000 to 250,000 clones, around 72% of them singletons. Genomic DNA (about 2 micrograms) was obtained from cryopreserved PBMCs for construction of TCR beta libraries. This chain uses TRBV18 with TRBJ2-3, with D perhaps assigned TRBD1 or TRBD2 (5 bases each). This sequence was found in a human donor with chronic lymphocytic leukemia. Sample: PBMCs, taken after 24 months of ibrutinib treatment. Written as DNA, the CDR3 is TGTGCCAGCTCACCAGGGGGTAGCACAGATACGCAGTATTTT. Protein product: CASSPGGSTDTQYF.